Listed below are T cell receptor beta chains from one sample, sequenced in a study of CD8 T cells in ankylosing spondylitis. TCRdb recomputed calls from the 5' RACE reads with MiXCR, one row per CDR3 protein. This table holds 300,000 to 400,000 distinct CDR3 sequences, 20% to 25% found once. The source material was blood, either unsorted or a sorted T cell fraction (not recorded which). The receptors were gathered from a male donor with ankylosing spondylitis or in good health (not recorded which). Both conserved end residues are part of each CDR3. The D gene is left open where the match is weak. Size is stated for part of the rows, as once, few or many counts, or as a class when the clone is expanded.

J gene	D gene	V gene	clone size	CDR3 length	CDR3 protein	CDR3 DNA
TRBJ2-1	TRBD2	TRBV6-4	-	19	CASRARGLAGGPSYNEQFF	TGTGCCAGCAGGGCTCGTGGACTAGCGGGGGGGCCATCCTACAATGAGCAGTTCTTC
TRBJ2-7	-	TRBV12-3/TRBV12-4	-	15	CASSTEGTGLYEQYF	TGTGCCAGCAGTACAGAGGGGACGGGTCTATACGAGCAGTACTTC
TRBJ2-2	TRBD1	TRBV29-1	few	17	CSVDEDRENSNTGELFF	TGCAGCGTTGATGAAGACAGGGAAAATTCGAACACCGGGGAGCTGTTTTTT
TRBJ2-5	-	TRBV6-5	-	12	CASRASVGSQYF	TGTGCCAGCAGGGCCTCGGTAGGGTCCCAGTACTTC
TRBJ2-2	-	TRBV12-3/TRBV12-4	-	15	CASSLTDFYTGELFF	TGTGCCAGCAGTTTAACGGATTTCTACACCGGGGAGCTGTTTTTT
TRBJ2-7	-	TRBV29-1	-	11	CSVILSYEQYF	TGCAGCGTGATCTTATCCTACGAGCAGTACTTC
TRBJ2-3	-	TRBV24-1	few	16	CATSDLPSLSTDTQYF	TGTGCCACCAGTGATTTGCCTAGTTTGAGCACAGATACGCAGTATTTT
TRBJ2-3	TRBD1	TRBV11-2	-	18	CASSLGGGQGQGTDTQYF	TGTGCCAGCAGCTTGGGGGGAGGACAGGGCCAGGGAACAGATACGCAGTATTTT
TRBJ2-5	TRBD1	TRBV12-3/TRBV12-4	-	15	CASTLGGWAQETQYF	TGTGCCAGCACCCTAGGGGGCTGGGCTCAAGAGACCCAGTACTTC
TRBJ1-2	-	TRBV29-1	-	15	CSVEDPGTSNYGYTF	TGCAGCGTTGAAGATCCGGGAACTTCAAACTATGGCTACACCTTC
TRBJ2-7	-	TRBV4-2	few	13	CASSQEDLNEQYF	TGTGCCAGCAGCCAAGAGGACCTCAACGAGCAGTACTTC
TRBJ2-3	TRBD2	TRBV9	few	15	CASSHLAGVADTQYF	TGTGCCAGCAGCCATCTAGCGGGGGTGGCAGATACGCAGTATTTT
TRBJ2-3	TRBD2	TRBV10-3	-	16	CAISEGSGGPGDTQYF	TGTGCCATCAGTGAGGGTAGCGGGGGACCGGGTGATACGCAGTATTTT
TRBJ2-1	-	TRBV7-2	-	15	CASSPLGGARVEQFF	TGTGCCAGCAGCCCCCTAGGGGGGGCTCGTGTTGAGCAGTTCTTC
TRBJ2-1	-	TRBV12-3/TRBV12-4	-	15	CASSLGGGFYNEQFF	TGTGCCAGCAGTCTGGGAGGGGGCTTCTACAATGAGCAGTTCTTC
TRBJ2-1	-	TRBV7-6	-	14	CASSPSPGKREQFF	TGTGCCAGCAGCCCATCCCCCGGGAAACGTGAGCAGTTCTTC
TRBJ2-2	-	TRBV4-1	few	15	CASSPRGRNTGELFF	TGCGCCAGCAGCCCGCGGGGGCGGAACACCGGGGAGCTGTTTTTT
TRBJ2-7	-	TRBV7-8	-	15	CASTLGTAISYEQYF	TGTGCCAGCACCCTTGGGACGGCTATATCCTACGAGCAGTACTTC